Shown below are 24 T cell receptor beta chains from a single sample sequenced in a study of shared clonotypes between healthy human individuals. Clones were read by immunoSEQ multiplex PCR, and TCRdb kept only the in-frame ones, dropping some. The sample records roughly 2.6 million clones, approximately 90% being singletons. Specimen: naive CD4+ T cells sorted from blood. The subset denotes: CD45RA+ positively selected. These receptor sequences come from a man between 18 and 29 years old in good health.

The chain is built from TRBV7-9 and TRBJ2-7, with a tentative D call TRBD1 (5 bases). Germline-derived CDR1 and CDR2 are SEHNR and FQNEAQ (reference sequence). The length of the CDR3 is 14 residues. Between the trimmed V and J ends, which lost 1 base and 3 bases, there was a span of 10 bases. The CDR3 coding sequence is TGTGCCAGCAGCTTAGTGGGGCATGGCTACGAGCAGTACTTC. Its translation is CASSLVGHGYEQYF.

This clone was detected once. The CDR3 loop is CAIRASSFPTYEQYF. Written as DNA, the CDR3 is TGTGCCATCAGGGCTTCTAGTTTCCCCACCTACGAGCAGTACTTC. The chain recombines TRBV10-3 with TRBJ2-7; D gene uncertain. The V gene's germline CDR1 is ENHRY and CDR2 SYGVKD. The CDR3 is made up of 15 amino acids. V lost 6 bases, J lost 2 bases, and 17 bases lay in between.

The sample holds one count of this clone. The chain is built from TRBV27 and TRBJ2-5; no clear D gene. This CDR3 contains 12 residues. Trimming took off 1 base at V and 2 bases at J, with 2 bases between the two ends. Germline V CDR1 and CDR2: MNHEY, SMNVEV (reference sequence). Here the CDR3 DNA reads TGTGCCAGCAGTTTATTACAAGAGACCCAGTACTTC. It yields the protein CASSLLQETQYF.

V is TRBV18 and J is TRBJ1-1; D possibly corresponds to TRBD1 (5 bases). The V gene's germline CDR1 is KGHSH and CDR2 LQKENI. The CDR3 contains 15 residues. V was trimmed by 0 bases and J by 1 base, leaving 9 bases between them. CDR3 protein: CASSPPVGGNTEAFF. In DNA form, the CDR3 reads TGTGCCAGCTCACCACCGGTGGGGGGGAACACTGAAGCTTTCTTT.

The chain recombines TRBV4-3 with TRBJ1-2; D remains ambiguous. Germline V gene data show CDR1 as LGHNA and CDR2 as YSLEER. Trimming took 0 bases from V and 1 from J, leaving 9 bases between them. The CDR3 has 15 amino acids. The CDR3 DNA sequence: TGCGCCAGCAGCCAAGATGGAACGGTTAACTATGGCTACACCTTC. It encodes CASSQDGTVNYGYTF.

With respect to this clone: In the same sample, other DNA sequences code for this CDR3. V usage is TRBV28 and J usage is TRBJ1-3; no clear D. V was pared by 7 bases and J by 0 bases, with 4 bases between. CDR3 length equals 12 residues. In germline, CDR1 is MDHEN, CDR2 SYDVKM. CDR3 DNA: TGTGCCAGCACTAGCTCTGGAAACACCATATATTTT. Its translation is CASTSSGNTIYF. Full variable domain (outside the CDR3, taken from reference TRBV28 and TRBJ1-3): DVKVTQSSRYLVKRTGEKVFLECVQDMDHENMFWYRQDPGLGLRLIYFSYDVKMKEKGDIPEGYSVSREKKERFSLILESASTNQTSMYLCASTSSGNTIYFGEGSWLTVV.

The rearrangement uses TRBV14 and TRBJ1-2, with D perhaps matching TRBD1 (6 bases). The CDR3 is 15 amino acids. V was shortened by 4 bases and J by 7 bases, with 19 bases between the two germline ends. Germline CDR1 and CDR2: SGHDN and FVKESK. The CDR3 reads CASSPRTVADPGYTF. Here the CDR3 DNA reads TGTGCCAGCAGCCCCCGGACAGTGGCGGATCCTGGCTACACCTTC.

This clone was found once. This same CDR3 is encoded by further DNA sequences in the sample. The chain employs TRBV19 and TRBJ1-1; D remains ambiguous. The CDR3 runs 13 residues. The germline V and J ends were trimmed by 6 bases and 5 bases, with 13 bases remaining between them. Per the germline V gene, CDR1 is LNHDA and CDR2 is SQIVND (reference sequence). This CDR3 reads CASSPFTGTEAFF. CDR3 coding DNA: TGTGCCAGTAGCCCCTTCACGGGGACTGAAGCTTTCTTT. Based on the CDR3 plus reference TRBV19 and TRBJ1-1, the full variable domain is DGGITQSPKYLFRKEGQNVTLSCEQNLNHDAMYWYRQDPGQGLRLIYYSQIVNDFQKGDIAEGYSVSREKKESFPLTVTSAQKNPTAFYLCASSPFTGTEAFFGQGTRLTVV.

Turning to this clone: The sample has other DNA sequences that encode this CDR3 too. The J gene is TRBJ2-2, the V gene TRBV2; 8 bases are shared with TRBD1. Trimming removed 6 bases from V and 5 bases from J; junction bases left unmatched: 8. CDR3 size: 15 residues. Germline V gene lookup returns CDR1 SNHLY and CDR2 FYNNEI. CDR3 loop: CASRADRAGTGELFF. In nucleotides, the CDR3 is TGTGCCAGCAGAGCGGACAGGGCTGGTACCGGGGAGCTGTTTTTT.

J is TRBJ2-7 and V is TRBV28; D is unresolved. The CDR3 runs to 12 residues. Germline CDR1 MDHEN, CDR2 SYDVKM. The ends were cut back, 1 base at V and 9 bases at J, with 10 bases in the middle. CDR3 coding DNA: TGTGCCAGCAGTTTATACCTCAATAGGCAGTACTTC. Protein: CASSLYLNRQYF.

V usage is TRBV7-2 and J usage is TRBJ2-3; 10 nucleotides align to TRBD1. Germline V gives CDR1 SGHTA, CDR2 FQGNSA. This CDR3 is 15 amino acids long. V dropped 6 bases and J dropped 4; count of bases not matched to a gene: 7. Here the CDR3 DNA reads TGTGCCAGCAGGCGTCCGGGACAGGGGTCAGATACGCAGTATTTT. This encodes CASRRPGQGSDTQYF.

The J gene is TRBJ2-7, the V gene TRBV6-6; a weak D match, TRBD2 (6 bases). CDR1 and CDR2 from the germline V gene are MNHNY and SVGAGI (reference sequence). The CDR3 consists of 13 residues. Deletions cut 5 bases from V and 1 base from J, with 9 bases between. CDR3 nucleotides: TGTGCCAGCAGTCGGCGGGGATCCTACGAGCAGTACTTC. It translates to CASSRRGSYEQYF.

This chain uses TRBV5-4 with TRBJ1-6; D unresolved. Germline CDR1 SGHNT, CDR2 YYREEE (reference sequence). Between the trimmed V and J ends, which lost 0 bases and 6 bases, there was a span of 10 bases. The CDR3 contains 15 residues. The CDR3 region has the DNA TGTGCCAGCAGCTTGGTAGGGCGGATTAATTCACCCCTCCACTTT. Its translation: CASSLVGRINSPLHF.

The chain links TRBV7-2 to TRBJ1-6; D may be TRBD1 (5 bases). CDR1 SGHTA and CDR2 FQGNSA come from the germline V gene. The length of the CDR3 is 13 residues. The V gene lost 2 bases and the J gene lost 9 bases, with 8 bases spanning the gap. CDR3 sequence (DNA): TGTGCCAGCAGCTTACGCCAGGGTTCACCCCTCCACTTT. Protein sequence: CASSLRQGSPLHF.

The chain is built from TRBV10-3 and TRBJ2-7, with D maybe TRBD1 (5 bases). The germline CDR1 and CDR2 sequences are ENHRY and SYGVKD. The CDR3 is 14 residues long. V was pared by 2 bases and J by 4 bases, with 12 bases between. The chain's CDR3 is CAISEAGKEYEQYF. For the CDR3, the DNA is TGTGCCATCAGTGAGGCAGGGAAGGAATACGAGCAGTACTTC.

CDR3 in amino acids: CASSRTSDLDEQYF. CDR3 sequence (DNA): TGTGCCAGCTCCCGAACTAGCGATCTCGACGAGCAGTACTTC. The chain carries TRBV18 and TRBJ2-5; 7 nucleotides agree with TRBD2. The J call may be faulty, since TRBJ2-7 better matches the DNA end. The V gene's germline CDR1 is KGHSH and CDR2 LQKENI. The CDR3 spans 14 residues.

This chain connects TRBV7-9 to TRBJ2-2; no clear D. This CDR3 is built from 15 residues. From germline, CDR1 is SEHNR and CDR2 FQNEAQ (reference sequence). Trimming took off 8 bases at V and 0 bases at J, with 13 bases between the two ends. CDR3 amino acids: CASLPEAANTGELFF. The CDR3 DNA follows: TGTGCCAGCCTCCCAGAGGCGGCGAACACCGGGGAGCTGTTTTTT.

The chain employs TRBV27 and TRBJ1-4; tentative D call: TRBD1 (6 bases). Trimming left V 5 bases short and J 8 bases short, with 21 bases between. The CDR3 sequence is 16 residues long. Germline V gene sequence: CDR1 MNHEY, CDR2 SMNVEV (reference sequence). The CDR3 sequence: CASSPITGKVREKLFF. For the CDR3, the DNA is TGTGCCAGCAGTCCGATAACAGGGAAGGTTCGGGAAAAACTGTTTTTT. The full variable domain, its missing parts supplied by reference TRBV27 and TRBJ1-4, is EAQVTQNPRYLITVTGKKLTVTCSQNMNHEYMSWYRQDPGLGLRQIYYSMNVEVTDKGDVPEGYKVSRKEKRNFPLILESPSPNQTSLYFCASSPITGKVREKLFFGSGTQLSVL.

The chain carries TRBV27 and TRBJ1-2, with D possibly matching TRBD1 (6 bases). The CDR3 consists of 14 residues. Germline lookup yields CDR1 MNHEY and CDR2 SMNVEV (reference sequence). Trimming pared 2 bases from V and 8 bases from J, leaving 15 bases between. CDR3 nucleotides: TGTGCCAGCAGTTTACAGGAAAATAGGGGGGGCTACACCTTC. This gives the protein CASSLQENRGGYTF.

The chain couples TRBV9 to TRBJ1-2; 9 bases are shared with TRBD1. The CDR3 has 17 residues. Germline CDR1 reads SGDLS; CDR2 reads YYNGEE. The V segment lost 1 base and the J segment 7 bases; nucleotides outside the gene matches: 14. This CDR3 is CASSVTRDRVLFPGYTF. The CDR3 DNA follows: TGTGCCAGCAGCGTAACGAGGGACAGGGTCTTATTTCCTGGCTACACCTTC.

The chain joins TRBV5-1 to TRBJ1-6; possible D gene TRBD1, 5 bases. From germline, CDR1 is SGHRS and CDR2 YFSETQ. The CDR3 is made up of 16 amino acids. Trimming stripped 0 bases from V and 5 bases from J, with 12 bases between. The CDR3 loop reads CASSLVGEGDNSPLHF. For the CDR3, the DNA is TGCGCCAGCAGCTTGGTGGGGGAGGGTGATAATTCACCCCTCCACTTT.

The chain couples TRBV6-5 to TRBJ2-7; 15 nucleotides agree with TRBD2. The germline gives CDR1 MNHEY, CDR2 SVGAGI. The CDR3 is 15 amino acids. V dropped 5 bases and J dropped 4; count of bases not matched to a gene: 3. CDR3 loop: CASSRTSGGAYEQYF. For the CDR3, the DNA is TGTGCCAGCAGTAGGACTAGCGGGGGGGCATACGAGCAGTACTTC.

The rearrangement links TRBV6-6 to TRBJ1-6; possible D gene TRBD1, 5 bases. Germline V CDR1 and CDR2: MNHNY, SVGAGI (reference sequence). The CDR3 contains 14 residues. Trimming cost V 6 bases and J 8 bases, with 14 bases left between them. The CDR3 DNA reads as TGTGCCAGCAGGGACACCCCGGTCCATTCACCCCTCCACTTT. This translates into CASRDTPVHSPLHF.

V and J are TRBV10-2 and TRBJ1-5, with a weak D call TRBD1 (6 bases). Germline V gene lookup returns CDR1 WSHSY and CDR2 SAAADI. This CDR3 has 15 amino acids. With 0 bases removed from V and 7 bases from J, the gap between germline ends came to 13 bases. The CDR3 region is CASSESGGRGQPQHF. Here the CDR3 DNA reads TGCGCCAGCAGTGAGTCGGGGGGGCGAGGGCAGCCCCAGCATTTT.